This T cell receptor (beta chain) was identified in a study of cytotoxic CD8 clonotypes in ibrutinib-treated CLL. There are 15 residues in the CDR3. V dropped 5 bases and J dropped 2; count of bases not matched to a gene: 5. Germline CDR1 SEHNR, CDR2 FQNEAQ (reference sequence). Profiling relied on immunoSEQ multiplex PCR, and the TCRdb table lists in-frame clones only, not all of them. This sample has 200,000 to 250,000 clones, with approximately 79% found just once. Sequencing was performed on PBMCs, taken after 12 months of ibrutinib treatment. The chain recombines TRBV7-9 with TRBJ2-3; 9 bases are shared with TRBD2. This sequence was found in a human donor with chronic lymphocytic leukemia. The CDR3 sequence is CASSILAGYTDTQYF. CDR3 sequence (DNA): TGTGCCAGCAGCATCCTAGCGGGATACACAGATACGCAGTATTTT.